These 28 T cell receptor beta chains were all obtained from the same sample, sequenced in a study of shared T cell receptors in the human thymus. The assay was immunoSEQ multiplex PCR, and TCRdb's table has in-frame clones only and misses some. The top ten clones hold roughly 0.0087% of a sample with 600,000 or so clones, more than 75% of them seen once. The sample was also linked to a second study, of human thymus T cells.

Sequencing was done on a sample of thymocytes. These receptor sequences come from a boy under three years old with a congenital heart defect.

The chain links TRBV11-3 to TRBJ1-1; D call uncertain. Germline V gives CDR1 SGHNT, CDR2 YENEEA. The CDR3 has 13 residues. V lost 5 bases and J 2 bases, leaving 9 bases between the germline ends. This chain's CDR3 is CASSDTGNTEAFF. CDR3 sequence (DNA): TGTGCCAGCAGCGACACCGGAAACACTGAAGCTTTCTTT.

This chain connects TRBV7-2 to TRBJ1-1, with 8 bases lining up with TRBD1. Germline V gene data show CDR1 as SGHTA and CDR2 as FQGNSA. The CDR3 has 17 residues. Losses at the gene ends were 5 bases for V and 3 bases for J; bases not matched to a gene: 14. The CDR3 nucleotides read TGTGCCAGCAGCCCCAACGCCAGGGGGCGTTTTGACACTGAAGCTTTCTTT. Its protein product is CASSPNARGRFDTEAFF.

The J gene is TRBJ2-3, the V gene TRBV28; D remains ambiguous. V was shortened by 6 bases and J by 0 bases, with 16 bases between the two germline ends. This CDR3 is built from 16 residues. The germline V gene encodes CDR1 MDHEN and CDR2 SYDVKM. CDR3: CASSLNRVTSTDTQYF. In DNA form, the CDR3 reads TGTGCCAGCAGCCTTAATCGGGTAACTAGCACAGATACGCAGTATTTT.

The chain joins TRBV6-5 to TRBJ2-4; D might be TRBD1 (6 bases). The germline V and J ends were trimmed by 4 bases and 0 bases, with 10 bases remaining between them. Germline CDR1 reads MNHEY; CDR2 reads SVGAGI. This CDR3 has 15 amino acids. The CDR3: CASSSTGGAKNIQYF. DNA of the CDR3: TGTGCCAGCAGTTCGACAGGAGGAGCCAAAAACATTCAGTACTTC.

V is TRBV15 and J is TRBJ1-1, with 7 nucleotides matching TRBD1. This CDR3 is built from 15 residues. The germline V gene has CDR1 LNHNV and CDR2 YYDKDF (reference sequence). V lost 5 bases to trimming and J lost 0 bases; unmatched junction nucleotides: 6. CDR3 DNA: TGTGCCACCAGCGCAAAGGGGGCACTGAACACTGAAGCTTTCTTT. Translated, it gives CATSAKGALNTEAFF.

CDR3 region: CASSVVAAGFPGLNTEAFF. The CDR3, as DNA: TGTGCCAGCAGCGTAGTTGCGGCGGGTTTCCCCGGTTTGAACACTGAAGCTTTCTTT. This chain uses TRBV9 with TRBJ1-1; D call uncertain. Germline V gene lookup returns CDR1 SGDLS and CDR2 YYNGEE. With 0 bases removed from V and 0 bases from J, the gap between germline ends came to 21 bases. The CDR3 consists of 19 residues.

The chain employs TRBV7-8 and TRBJ2-2; TRBD1 matches at 9 bases. This CDR3 is 17 amino acids long. Germline loops: CDR1 SGHVS, CDR2 FQNEAQ. V lost 2 bases to trimming and J lost 5 bases; unmatched junction nucleotides: 9. The CDR3 loop is CASSLRSTDRGTGELFF. CDR3 DNA: TGTGCCAGCAGCTTAAGATCAACGGACAGGGGTACCGGGGAGCTGTTTTTT.

This clone was observed once. The chain employs TRBV10-3 and TRBJ2-7, with TRBD2 as a possible D gene (6 bases). The CDR3 has 12 residues. The germline V gene encodes CDR1 ENHRY and CDR2 SYGVKD. V was pared by 1 base and J by 10 bases, with 11 bases between. Here the CDR3 DNA reads TGTGCCATCAGTGAGTTGAGCGGGTCTCAGTACTTC. The encoded protein is CAISELSGSQYF.

The CDR3: CASSQLAGRQGNRHEQFF. The CDR3 nucleotides are TGCGCCAGCAGCCAACTCGCCGGCCGACAGGGGAACAGACATGAGCAGTTCTTC. The J gene is TRBJ2-1, the V gene TRBV4-1, with 8 nucleotides matching TRBD1. The CDR3 is 18 amino acids. Germline CDR1 reads MGHRA; CDR2 reads YSYEKL. After removal of 2 bases from V and 8 bases from J, the junction contained 17 bases not matched to a gene.

This rearrangement joins TRBV27 to TRBJ2-1, with 12 bases identical to TRBD2. CDR1 and CDR2 (germline): MNHEY, SMNVEV (reference sequence). V shed 6 bases, J shed 9 bases, and the junction held 6 bases outside the gene matches. CDR3 length: 14 amino acids. This chain's CDR3 is CASRRLAGASEQFF. Here the CDR3 DNA reads TGTGCCAGCAGAAGACTAGCGGGAGCCAGTGAGCAGTTCTTC.

V gene TRBV4-2 combines with J gene TRBJ1-4, with 7 positions matching TRBD1. V gave up 1 base and J gave up 4 bases; unmatched junction bases: 15. From germline, CDR1 is LGHNA and CDR2 YNFKEQ. The CDR3 contains 19 residues. The CDR3 sequence is CASSQAGNRGSEGNEKLFF. Written as DNA, the CDR3 is TGTGCCAGCAGCCAAGCCGGAAACAGGGGAAGTGAGGGTAATGAAAAACTGTTTTTT.

V usage is TRBV28 and J usage is TRBJ2-7, with D tentatively TRBD2 (5 bases). Trimming took off 8 bases at V and 1 base at J, with 18 bases between the two ends. The CDR3 has 15 residues. CDR1 is MDHEN, CDR2 SYDVKM, per germline. CDR3 bases: TGTGCCAGCCAGTCGGAACGGAGGCTATCCTACGAGCAGTACTTC. It codes for CASQSERRLSYEQYF.

CDR3: CASSEASGGFPGTKNIQYF. The CDR3 DNA is TGTGCCAGCAGTGAAGCGTCAGGGGGCTTCCCTGGGACCAAAAACATTCAGTACTTC. J is TRBJ2-4 and V is TRBV6-1, with 8 nucleotides matching TRBD1. Germline CDR1 is MNHNS and CDR2 is SASEGT. This CDR3 has 19 amino acids. V dropped 0 bases and J dropped 2; count of bases not matched to a gene: 12.

The CDR3 is CATVKTDEAFF. The DNA for the CDR3 is TGTGCCACTGTAAAGACAGATGAAGCTTTCTTT. V and J are TRBV7-9 and TRBJ1-1; the D gene is possibly TRBD1 (5 bases). The CDR3 runs 11 residues. Germline CDR1 is SEHNR and CDR2 is FQNEAQ (reference sequence). V lost 10 bases, J lost 7 bases, and 13 bases lay in between.

The chain carries TRBV4-3 and TRBJ2-7; D is perhaps TRBD2 (6 bases). The CDR3 contains 15 residues. CDR1 and CDR2 from the germline V gene are LGHNA and YSLEER. V shed 0 bases and J shed 4 bases, with 13 bases lying between them. In nucleotides, the CDR3 is TGCGCCAGCAGCCAAGATTATGGGGGAGGTTACGAGCAGTACTTC. Its protein product is CASSQDYGGGYEQYF.

V gene TRBV29-1 combines with J gene TRBJ2-1, with 9 bases fitting TRBD2. The junction had 7 bases not matched to a gene; V was cut back by 3 bases and J by 1 base. Germline lookup yields CDR1 SQVTM and CDR2 ANQGSEA. This CDR3 is 16 amino acids long. The CDR3 coding sequence is TGCAGCGTTGAGTCTCTGCGGGGGGGATCCTACAATGAGCAGTTCTTC. This encodes CSVESLRGGSYNEQFF.

The chain links TRBV4-3 to TRBJ2-7; D is possibly TRBD2 (7 bases). The V gene's germline CDR1 is LGHNA and CDR2 YSLEER. This CDR3 contains 16 residues. Trimming stripped 0 bases from V and 4 bases from J, with 16 bases between. This CDR3 is CASSQERGGGGYEQYF. The CDR3 coding sequence is TGCGCCAGCAGCCAAGAGAGGGGCGGGGGCGGGTACGAGCAGTACTTC.

This clone was observed once. V and J are TRBV28 and TRBJ2-7; 7 nucleotides agree with TRBD1. Germline assignment: CDR1 MDHEN and CDR2 SYDVKM. V trimming: 2 bases; J trimming: 3 bases; junction bases outside the gene matches: 4. This CDR3 contains 14 residues. The DNA for the CDR3 is TGTGCCAGCAGTTTAGGGACAGAGAACTACGAGCAGTACTTC. Its protein product is CASSLGTENYEQYF.

This rearrangement joins TRBV9 to TRBJ1-2, with D possibly TRBD1 on 5 matching bases. The CDR3 extends over 19 amino acids. Trimming left V 0 bases short and J 3 bases short, with 24 bases between. CDR1 SGDLS and CDR2 YYNGEE come from the germline V gene. The CDR3 bases are TGTGCCAGCAGCGTAGAGAGCTCACCACGGAACGAAGGGGACTATGGCTACACCTTC. This gives the protein CASSVESSPRNEGDYGYTF. The complete variable domain, with remaining parts taken from reference TRBV9 and TRBJ1-2, reads DSGVTQTPKHLITATGQRVTLRCSPRSGDLSVYWYQQSLDQGLQFLIQYYNGEERAKGNILERFSAQQFPDLHSELNLSSLELGDSALYFCASSVESSPRNEGDYGYTFGSGTRLTVV.

The chain has TRBV2 and TRBJ2-3, with 7 bases identical to TRBD2. Germline trimming cut 3 bases from V and 6 bases from J; bases unmatched to any gene: 9. Looked up from germline, CDR1 is SNHLY and CDR2 is FYNNEI. The length of the CDR3 is 15 residues. The CDR3 region is CASSEGGGMSDTQYF. The CDR3 nucleotides read TGTGCCAGCAGTGAGGGCGGGGGAATGTCCGATACGCAGTATTTT.

The V and J genes are TRBV4-3 and TRBJ2-5; TRBD2 might be the D (5 bases). The CDR3 contains 18 residues. Between the trimmed V and J ends, which lost 4 bases and 0 bases, there was a span of 21 bases. Germline values: CDR1 LGHNA, CDR2 YSLEER. CDR3 sequence: CASSPTLCGYSNQETQYF. CDR3 DNA: TGCGCCAGCAGCCCAACTCTCTGCGGGTACAGTAACCAAGAGACCCAGTACTTC.

The J gene is TRBJ1-2, the V gene TRBV5-1; the D gene is possibly TRBD1 (6 bases). The length of the CDR3 is 15 residues. Trimming removed 4 bases from V and 2 bases from J, with 15 bases in between. Germline lookup yields CDR1 SGHRS and CDR2 YFSETQ. For the CDR3, the DNA is TGCGCCAGCAGCATGACAGGTCACCGAAACTATGGCTACACCTTC. Amino acids: CASSMTGHRNYGYTF.

The chain joins TRBV4-3 to TRBJ2-1; TRBD2 aligns across 13 bases. The CDR3 is 18 residues long. CDR1 and CDR2 (germline): LGHNA, YSLEER. Unmatched junction bases numbered 6, after V lost 4 bases and J lost 0 bases. The CDR3 DNA is TGCGCCAGCAGCCTCTTTGGGACTAGCGGGACCTCCTACAATGAGCAGTTCTTC. It codes for CASSLFGTSGTSYNEQFF.

The rearrangement uses TRBV28 and TRBJ2-3; 10 bases agree with TRBD1. The V segment lost 0 bases and the J segment 3 bases; nucleotides outside the gene matches: 0. The CDR3 runs to 15 residues. In germline, CDR1 is MDHEN, CDR2 SYDVKM. The CDR3 coding sequence is TGTGCCAGCAGTTTATGGGGACAGGGGACAGATACGCAGTATTTT. It is translated as CASSLWGQGTDTQYF.

V gene TRBV6-1 combines with J gene TRBJ1-2, with a possible D match to TRBD1 (5 bases). Looked up from germline, CDR1 is MNHNS and CDR2 is SASEGT. The ends were cut back, 1 base at V and 4 bases at J, with 25 bases in the middle. The CDR3 runs to 19 residues. CDR3 protein: CASSEVLSGLGGRRYGYTF. CDR3 in DNA: TGTGCCAGCAGTGAAGTTCTGTCAGGGTTGGGGGGAAGGCGCTATGGCTACACCTTC.

Turning to this clone: At one of its ends the junction is not consistent with the germline gene, which may arise from a read error. This chain links TRBV7-2 with TRBJ2-5; TRBD1 is a possible D gene (5 bases). Germline CDR1 and CDR2: SGHTA and FQGNSA. The CDR3 has 17 amino acids. CDR3 in amino acids: CASSLRDSPEVQGTQYF. In DNA form, the CDR3 reads TGTGCCAGCAGCTTACGAGACAGTCCCGAGGTTCAAGGGACCCAGTACTTC. The full variable domain, completed using reference TRBV7-2 and TRBJ2-5, is GAGVSQSPSNKVTEKGKDVELRCDPISGHTALYWYRQSLGQGLEFLIYFQGNSAPDKSGLPSDRFSAERTGGSVSTLTIQRTQQEDSAVYLCASSLRDSPEVQGTQYFGPGTRLLVL.

About this clone: This CDR3 is missing its conserved last phenylalanine or tryptophan, likely due to a read error. The limits of the CDR3 on the DNA are not certain, so only TCRdb's listed CDR3 is given. V usage is TRBV2 and J usage is TRBJ2-4; the listed D gene, TRBD1, was not tested against the DNA. The CDR3 contains 11 residues when both ends are counted. From germline, CDR1 is SNHLY and CDR2 FYNNEI. CDR3 amino acids: CASIQTGSFSV.

This chain joins TRBV5-6 and TRBJ2-2; 9 bases line up with TRBD1. CDR1 SGHDT and CDR2 YYEEEE come from the germline V gene. The CDR3 is 16 residues long. Trimming removed 4 bases from V and 0 bases from J; junction bases left unmatched: 4. The CDR3 is CASSGGQGSNTGELFF. The CDR3 region has the DNA TGTGCCAGCAGCGGGGGACAGGGCTCGAACACCGGGGAGCTGTTTTTT.